This TCR beta chain was found in a study of T cells in Graves' hyperthyroidism and ophthalmopathy (dated by TCRdb to the late 2010s). A note on the overall study: Peripheral blood samples were taken at the time of initial diagnosis, prior to any treatment. For training and testing, the 100 or so patients in the discovery cohort were randomly divided in a 7:3 ratio. Thyroid tissue and blood T-cell repertoires from about six Graves' hyperthyroidism patients were also compared in the study. Prospective prediction of ophthalmopathy was tested in an independent validation cohort consisting of roughly 20 hyperthyroidism patients and around 16 patients who later progressed to ophthalmopathy. Following sampling, methimazole starting at 30 mg daily was given to hyperthyroidism patients, and high-dose intravenous methylprednisolone was given to ophthalmopathy patients. To identify distinguishing TCR V-J signatures, a discovery cohort of 90 to 100 patients was used, comprising fewer than 45 with Graves' ophthalmopathy and some 60 with stable Graves' hyperthyroidism. The paper describes TCR Vbeta CDR3 sequencing of 135 peripheral blood samples, made up of 40 to 45 ophthalmopathy patients, 70 to 75 hyperthyroidism patients and roughly 17 progressor patients. Summary of the overall study and its limitations: In cross-validation, a model built on a 13 V-J signature told ophthalmopathy apart from stable hyperthyroidism with approximately 91% sensitivity and approximately 81% specificity, and in testing the same model reached 80%/75%. No statistical method was used to fix the sample size in advance, and group allocation was not hidden from the investigators. In validation, the model predicted progression to ophthalmopathy a median of roughly 6.1 months before onset, with roughly 70% sensitivity and more than 72% specificity. Most expanded thyroid clonotypes (frequency above 0.001) were also found in blood, which suggests that blood repertoires may mirror thyroid immune responses.

Amplification of TCR beta CDR3 regions was carried out from RNA transcripts. A first-round RT-PCR of the TCR CDR3 used the HTBI primer set with the Qiagen OneStep RT-PCR kit. A second multiplex PCR round built the libraries, followed by size selection and purification. Sequencing of the libraries was done on an Illumina HiSeq2000 using paired-end 100 bp reads. In the authors' own workflow: SOAPnuke was used to process the raw data, removing reads that contained adapters or uncalled bases, had a mean Phred below 15, or lacked an exact match to the constant primer or identifier. COPE v1.2.5 was used to merge high-quality paired reads, and clonotypes were defined as unique nucleotide sequences. MiTCR v1.1 was used to align the clonotypes against IMGT TRBV, TRBD and TRBJ reference segments. The analysis was restricted to V-J combinations with a frequency above 0.0001, which together covered around 99% of the repertoires. A TCS score was defined as the ratio between F50 (clonal expansion) and ExV (chaos), using BLOSUM62-based TCRdist between CDR3 peptides within each V-J. Welch's t-statistics and random forest reduced 450 to 600 V-J features to 10 to 15, which were used in a naive Bayes classifier (R e1071). The public sequencing data were trimmed at Q25 with fastp and processed into clonotypes with MiXCR by TCRdb, which kept only in-frame beta chains. Records with the same CDR3 protein are collapsed into one entry carrying the most frequent genes and DNA. The V and J calls were determined by TCRdb, not by the authors. This sample is represented by approximately 640,000 distinct CDR3 sequences; about 17% of them were singletons. 3.5% to 4% of the sample comes from the top ten.

Germline trimming amounts to 3 bases on V and 5 bases on J, with 9 as the count of junction bases outside the gene matches. CDR1 and CDR2, per the germline V gene (reference sequence), are LNHDA and SQIVND. There are 16 amino acids in the CDR3, from cysteine to phenylalanine inclusive. Only the CDR3 region is kept as DNA, spanning 48 bases read in frame from base 1. Only a few counts were recorded for this clonotype. Its antigen has not been determined. Base-call qualities are not available, and no considerably larger clone is one nucleotide away. A patient counted as having stable Graves' hyperthyroidism if no progression to ophthalmopathy occurred over 18 months of follow-up. Hyperthyroidism patients were aged 18 to 65 years and newly diagnosed, with disease duration of less than 2 months. Patients with uncontrolled infections, other autoimmune diseases, pregnancy or lactation were excluded. Clinical symptoms, serum thyroxine and TRAb, thyroid ultrasound, and orbital computed tomography formed the basis for the diagnoses. PBMCs were isolated from more than 8 ml of fresh peripheral blood by Ficoll-Paque density gradient centrifugation. Trizol reagent was used to extract total RNA, and RNA quality was then checked on an Agilent 2100 Bioanalyzer.

The receptor was isolated from a woman in her 30s with Graves' hyperthyroidism. Here the chain combines TRBV19 and TRBJ2-2; the junction holds 7 bases that match TRBD2. The source material was blood. The DNA reads TGTGCCAGTAGTATTCTCGGGACTACCCGAACCGGGGAGCTGTTTTTT. Its amino acids are CASSILGTTRTGELFF.